Listed here are 25 T cell receptor beta chains from one sample, sequenced in a study of blood T cell repertoires in COVID-19 (dated by TCRdb to about 2020). The protocol used for the library was the immunoSEQ multiplex PCR assay. Drawn from immuneACCESS, this table holds only the in-frame rearrangements with V and J called that TCRdb kept. Clones are partly lost; checked studies trace under half to an unresolved V gene and leave the rest unexplained. In all, the sample holds nearly 300,000 clones, and about four fifths of those were seen once. The ten biggest clones cover more than 1.1% of the sample. Sequenced material: peripheral blood. The receptor source for this set is a human donor with COVID-19, enrolled during active disease. The donor label of this sample is uncertain.

V gene TRBV19 combines with J gene TRBJ1-1, with a tentative D call TRBD1 (5 bases). This CDR3 spans 15 amino acids. V was clipped by 5 bases and J by 4 bases, with 17 bases between them. Looked up from germline, CDR1 is LNHDA and CDR2 is SQIVND (reference sequence). The CDR3 DNA follows: TGTGCCAGTAGTGCCCCTCGGGGGAGGGGCACTGAAGCTTTCTTT. Translated: CASSAPRGRGTEAFF.

This chain joins TRBV7-3 and TRBJ2-7; TRBD2 matches at 14 bases. Trimming at V came to 5 bases and at J to 4 bases, leaving 7 bases not matched to a gene. Germline CDR1 reads SGHTA; CDR2 reads FQGTGA. The CDR3 runs 16 residues. CDR3: CASSPAGLAGGYEQYF. CDR3 DNA: TGTGCCAGCAGCCCCGCCGGACTAGCGGGGGGTTACGAGCAGTACTTC.

This chain connects TRBV18 to TRBJ2-1; no firm D call. This CDR3 spans 13 amino acids. Germline values: CDR1 KGHSH, CDR2 LQKENI. Trimming pared 3 bases from V and 0 bases from J, leaving 3 bases between. Here the CDR3 DNA reads TGTGCCAGCTCACCGAGCTCCTACAATGAGCAGTTCTTC. Encoded protein: CASSPSSYNEQFF.

The chain uses TRBV9 and TRBJ2-7; 13 bases line up with TRBD2. V dropped 3 bases and J dropped 3; count of bases not matched to a gene: 3. The germline CDR1 and CDR2 sequences are SGDLS and YYNGEE. The CDR3 has 15 amino acids. This CDR3 reads CASSAGTSGIYEQYF. DNA for the CDR3: TGTGCCAGCAGCGCTGGGACTAGCGGGATCTACGAGCAGTACTTC.

The rearrangement links TRBV28 to TRBJ2-5; 9 positions match TRBD2. J was trimmed by 1 base and V by 0 bases; bases with no gene match: 3. The V gene's germline CDR1 is MDHEN and CDR2 SYDVKM. CDR3 length: 16 amino acids. Here the CDR3 reads CASSLWAGGSQETQYF. CDR3 DNA: TGTGCCAGCAGTTTATGGGCGGGAGGGAGCCAAGAGACCCAGTACTTC. The variable domain in full, with the rest retrieved from reference TRBV28 and TRBJ2-5, is DVKVTQSSRYLVKRTGEKVFLECVQDMDHENMFWYRQDPGLGLRLIYFSYDVKMKEKGDIPEGYSVSREKKERFSLILESASTNQTSMYLCASSLWAGGSQETQYFGPGTRLLVL.

This clone was seen a single time. The V call is TRBV28, the J call TRBJ1-3, with 7 bases fitting TRBD1. CDR3 length: 15 residues. CDR1 is MDHEN, CDR2 SYDVKM, per germline. V was clipped by 5 bases and J by 4 bases; unmatched bases: 8. In DNA form, the CDR3 reads TGTGCCAGCAGTGGCGGGACAGTCCTCGGAAACACCATATATTTT. Protein product: CASSGGTVLGNTIYF.

The chain employs TRBV4-2 and TRBJ2-7; D possibly corresponds to TRBD2 (6 bases). Germline values: CDR1 LGHNA, CDR2 YNFKEQ. The CDR3 spans 15 residues. Trimming took 0 bases from V and 2 from J, leaving 11 bases between them. The CDR3 is CASSQDGGSAYEQYF. The CDR3 bases are TGTGCCAGCAGCCAAGATGGGGGGTCTGCCTACGAGCAGTACTTC.

The gene calls are TRBV28 and TRBJ2-7, with 7 bases aligning to TRBD1. Looked up from germline, CDR1 is MDHEN and CDR2 is SYDVKM. This CDR3 is 13 amino acids long. Losses at the gene ends were 7 bases for V and 2 bases for J; bases not matched to a gene: 5. The CDR3 loop reads CASKIQGPYEQYF. For the CDR3, the DNA is TGTGCCAGCAAGATACAGGGGCCCTACGAGCAGTACTTC.

V usage is TRBV2 and J usage is TRBJ1-1, with D unclear. Germline CDR1 and CDR2: SNHLY and FYNNEI. Trimming removed 3 bases from V and 0 bases from J, with 8 bases in between. This CDR3 has 14 residues. The CDR3 nucleotides read TGTGCCAGCAGTGATGTCAGGATGAACACTGAAGCTTTCTTT. Protein sequence: CASSDVRMNTEAFF.

CDR3 nucleotide sequence: TGTGCCAGCAGTCCCCCCCGCAGGGATCTAAATCAGCCCCAGCATTTT. Amino acid sequence: CASSPPRRDLNQPQHF. The chain links TRBV6-6 to TRBJ1-5; TRBD1 is a possible D gene (5 bases). Trimming took off 5 bases at V and 4 bases at J, with 18 bases between the two ends. This CDR3 has 16 amino acids. The germline CDR1 and CDR2 sequences are MNHNY and SVGAGI (reference sequence).

The gene calls are TRBV7-2 and TRBJ2-7, with D possibly TRBD2 on 6 matching bases. Germline assignment: CDR1 SGHTA and CDR2 FQGNSA. The CDR3 is 12 residues long. The V and J ends lost 5 bases and 4 bases respectively, with 9 bases between them. CDR3 DNA sequence: TGTGCCAGCAGCGGGACTTCATACGAGCAGTACTTC. Translating gives CASSGTSYEQYF. Full variable domain (rest looked up from reference TRBV7-2 and TRBJ2-7): GAGVSQSPSNKVTEKGKDVELRCDPISGHTALYWYRQSLGQGLEFLIYFQGNSAPDKSGLPSDRFSAERTGGSVSTLTIQRTQQEDSAVYLCASSGTSYEQYFGPGTRLTVT.

The rearrangement joins TRBV3-1 (or the pseudogene TRBV3-2) to TRBJ2-1, with no clear D. The CDR3 is 16 amino acids. Between the trimmed V and J ends, which lost 2 bases and 3 bases, there was a span of 14 bases. CDR1 and CDR2 (germline): LGHDT, YNNKEL (reference sequence). CDR3 sequence: CASSQPRGVYYNEQFF. The CDR3 DNA reads as TGTGCCAGCAGCCAACCTAGAGGTGTTTACTACAATGAGCAGTTCTTC.

CDR3 sequence reads: CASSLRQTESNSPLHF. The CDR3, as DNA: TGCGCCAGCAGCTTGCGGCAGACAGAGTCTAATTCACCCCTCCACTTT. The chain is built from TRBV5-1 and TRBJ1-6; weak D call: TRBD1 (5 bases). CDR1 and CDR2 from the germline V gene are SGHRS and YFSETQ. V lost 1 base and J lost 6, with 14 bases in between. This CDR3 is 16 amino acids long.

This chain links TRBV4-2 with TRBJ2-7; 12 bases align to TRBD2. The CDR3 length is 18 residues. Germline V gives CDR1 LGHNA, CDR2 YNFKEQ. V shed 0 bases, J shed 7 bases, and the junction held 13 bases outside the gene matches. CDR3 nucleotides: TGTGCCAGCAGCCAAGATCAGGGACTAGCGGGTAGGGAGAGGGAGCAGTACTTC. It codes for CASSQDQGLAGREREQYF.

The genes are TRBV28 and TRBJ2-7; 7 bases are a match to TRBD2. The V and J ends lost 8 bases and 3 bases, in that order; junction bases with no gene match: 10. Germline CDR1 and CDR2: MDHEN and SYDVKM. The CDR3 is 14 amino acids. The CDR3 sequence is CASYDGGTLYEQYF. The CDR3, as DNA: TGTGCCAGCTACGACGGGGGGACGCTCTACGAGCAGTACTTC. Full variable domain (missing parts from reference TRBV28 and TRBJ2-7): DVKVTQSSRYLVKRTGEKVFLECVQDMDHENMFWYRQDPGLGLRLIYFSYDVKMKEKGDIPEGYSVSREKKERFSLILESASTNQTSMYLCASYDGGTLYEQYFGPGTRLTVT.

The gene calls are TRBV11-2 and TRBJ2-5, with 10 bases lining up with TRBD2. The CDR3 contains 15 residues. From germline, CDR1 is SGHAT and CDR2 FQNNGV. Trimming cost V 3 bases and J 5 bases; bases outside gene matches: 6. This CDR3 is CASSLGLARAETQYF. The CDR3 DNA is TGTGCCAGCAGCTTGGGACTAGCGAGGGCCGAGACCCAGTACTTC. The whole variable domain, filled in from reference TRBV11-2 and TRBJ2-5, reads EAGVAQSPRYKIIEKRQSVAFWCNPISGHATLYWYQQILGQGPKLLIQFQNNGVVDDSQLPKDRFSAERLKGVDSTLKIQPAKLEDSAVYLCASSLGLARAETQYFGPGTRLLVL.

The chain recombines TRBV28 with TRBJ1-2, with D tentatively TRBD1 (5 bases). Germline V gene data show CDR1 as MDHEN and CDR2 as SYDVKM. Between the trimmed V and J ends, which lost 6 bases and 4 bases, there was a span of 15 bases. The CDR3 consists of 14 residues. The CDR3 spells CASRPGGDAYGYTF. DNA for the CDR3: TGTGCCAGCAGACCGGGAGGGGATGCCTATGGCTACACCTTC.

The CDR3 sequence is CASGGGNSGANVLTF. The CDR3 coding sequence is TGTGCCTCGGGGGGCGGAAACTCTGGGGCCAACGTCCTGACTTTC. This chain links TRBV27 with TRBJ2-6; perhaps TRBD2 as D (7 bases). V was pared by 11 bases and J by 0 bases, with 14 bases between. CDR3 length equals 15 residues. Germline-derived CDR1 and CDR2 are MNHEY and SMNVEV (reference sequence). Drawing the rest from reference TRBV27 and TRBJ2-6, the complete variable domain is EAQVTQNPRYLITVTGKKLTVTCSQNMNHEYMSWYRQDPGLGLRQIYYSMNVEVTDKGDVPEGYKVSRKEKRNFPLILESPSPNQTSLYFCASGGGNSGANVLTFGAGSRLTVL.

This chain joins TRBV11-2 and TRBJ2-6; 9 bases map to TRBD2. The CDR3 consists of 18 residues. Germline V CDR1 and CDR2: SGHAT, FQNNGV. V shed 1 base, J shed 0 bases, and the junction held 4 bases outside the gene matches. This CDR3 is CASSLVGAGGSGANVLTF. In DNA, the CDR3 is TGTGCCAGCAGCTTAGTAGGAGCGGGGGGCTCTGGGGCCAACGTCCTGACTTTC.

The CDR3 DNA reads TGTGCCAGCAGCCCCAGTACGACGAGCGGTGGGGCAGATACGCAGTATTTT. It encodes CASSPSTTSGGADTQYF. V is TRBV3-1 (or the pseudogene TRBV3-2) and J is TRBJ2-3, with TRBD2 as a possible D gene (5 bases). The germline V gene has CDR1 LGHDT and CDR2 YNNKEL (reference sequence). The ends were cut back, 4 bases at V and 4 bases at J, with 21 bases in the middle. The length of the CDR3 is 17 residues.

The chain is built from TRBV27 and TRBJ1-3; D possibly corresponds to TRBD1 (6 bases). CDR1 and CDR2 from the germline V gene are MNHEY and SMNVEV (reference sequence). This CDR3 has 14 residues. The V end was cut by 2 bases, the J end by 3 bases, with 8 bases between. The CDR3 spells CASSLQGFGNTIYF. CDR3 DNA: TGTGCCAGCAGTTTACAGGGGTTTGGAAACACCATATATTTT.

This clone appeared once. J is TRBJ1-1 and V is TRBV19; 8 nucleotides align to TRBD1. Unmatched junction bases numbered 8, after V lost 5 bases and J lost 3 bases. This CDR3 is built from 15 residues. Germline values: CDR1 LNHDA, CDR2 SQIVND (reference sequence). CDR3 region: CASSGETGEDTEAFF. The CDR3 DNA sequence: TGTGCCAGTAGTGGAGAGACAGGGGAGGACACTGAAGCTTTCTTT.

The rearrangement joins TRBV6-5 to TRBJ1-4, with TRBD1 as a possible D gene (6 bases). V was pared by 5 bases and J by 3 bases, with 10 bases between. Germline V gives CDR1 MNHEY, CDR2 SVGAGI. This CDR3 is built from 14 residues. The CDR3 DNA reads TGTGCCAGCAGTAACAGGGAGCCTAATGAAAAACTGTTTTTT. Amino acid sequence: CASSNREPNEKLFF.

J is TRBJ1-3 and V is TRBV30, with D perhaps matching TRBD1 (5 bases). CDR3 length equals 14 residues. V shed 1 base and J shed 1 base, with 8 bases lying between them. Germline V lookup: CDR1 GTSNPN, CDR2 SVGIG (reference sequence). CDR3 sequence reads: CAWSARGSGNTIYF. In DNA form, the CDR3 reads TGTGCCTGGAGTGCTAGGGGTTCTGGAAACACCATATATTTT.

The V call is TRBV10-3, the J call TRBJ2-1; 9 bases are shared with TRBD1. CDR3 length: 15 residues. The germline V gene encodes CDR1 ENHRY and CDR2 SYGVKD. J lost 5 bases, V lost 7 bases, and 9 bases had no gene match. CDR3 nucleotides: TGTGCCATCAAAAGGGGGCGGGACAGGGACAATGAGCAGTTCTTC. Protein sequence: CAIKRGRDRDNEQFF.